Below, one T cell receptor beta chain is given with its context. The junction does not match germline at one end; this may be a read error. Germline-derived CDR1 and CDR2 are LGHNA and YSLEER. The CDR3 is 13 residues long. PCR was performed a second time for about 7 to 11 cycles using a sample-barcoded 5' primer and a J-beta primer mix. TCRdb redid the calling of the 5' RACE reads with MiXCR, one entry per CDR3 protein. Among roughly 830,000 distinct CDR3 sequences listed, 62% were seen once. The record originates from a study of blood T cells in healthy people across ages. The clonotype was recovered from a man aged 30 to 39 in good health. This chain connects TRBV4-3 to TRBJ2-3; D is unresolved. Source material: blood. The CDR3 coding sequence is TGCGCCAGCAGGCAAGATTCCACAGATACGCAGTATTTT. Amino acid sequence: CASRQDSTDTQYF.